This T cell receptor beta chain was sequenced in a study of glioma-infiltrating T cells after dendritic cell vaccination. Regarding the study as a whole: No direct clonality-survival link was found; a diverse polyclonal response may matter. Only a small number of patients had complete blood and tumor samples.

Turning to this clone: Its antigen is unidentified.

As for time point: after dendritic cell vaccination, including at tumor progression/relapse. Germline CDR1 MNHEY, CDR2 SVGAGI. V lost 6 bases and J lost 4; bases outside the gene matches: 9. This CDR3 is 15 amino acids long. Primers: 60 V beta forward and 13 J beta reverse. TCRdb's table, derived via immunoSEQ multiplex PCR, lists solely in-frame clones and lacks some. The table has tens of thousands of clones, 80% to 90% seen once. The gene calls are TRBV6-5 and TRBJ1-5; the match to TRBD1 covers 7 bases. The material was blood, obtained after dendritic cell vaccination. This clonotype was sampled from a human donor with glioblastoma. The DNA for the CDR3 is TGTGCCAGCAGACCAAAGACAGGGAAAAATCAGCCCCAGCATTTT. This translates into CASRPKTGKNQPQHF.